A selection of T cell receptor beta chains follows, all from one sample in a study of human T cells and chemical hapten exposure. TCRdb independently ran MiXCR on the RACE reads; one entry per CDR3 protein. The table has under 65,000 distinct CDR3 sequences, 8.5% to 10% seen once; the top ten hold 11% to 15%. This sample comprised whole blood, obtained in connection with sensitization to the hapten diphenylcyclopropenone (DPC). The receptors derive from a woman between 40 and 55 years old with alopecia areata. Some clones in this sample may be carry-over from other donors' samples. The CDR3 runs from the conserved cysteine through the conserved F or W. Fields, in order: D gene, clone size, V gene, J gene, CDR3 DNA, CDR3 protein. The D gene is left open where the match is weak. A clone size is listed for some rows: how often the clone was seen (once, few, many), or a class if it is expanded.

.	many	TRBV12-3/TRBV12-4	TRBJ1-1	TGTGCCAGCATTGCCACTGAAGCTTTCTTT	CASIATEAFF
.	.	TRBV11-2	TRBJ1-1	TGTGCCAGCAGCCCAGATCGCGACACTGAAGCTTTCTTT	CASSPDRDTEAFF
.	many	TRBV20-1	TRBJ1-4	TGCAGTGCTAGACCCTCGGGGGGTACTAATGAAAAACTGTTTTTT	CSARPSGGTNEKLFF
.	many	TRBV7-8	TRBJ2-5	TGTGCCAGCAGCTTAGGGGGGGCTGGGAAAGAGACCCAGTACTTC	CASSLGGAGKETQYF
.	many	TRBV2	TRBJ1-5	TGTGCCAGCAGCGCAGGGGAACAGCCCCAGCATTTT	CASSAGEQPQHF
.	few	TRBV9	TRBJ2-2	TGTGCCAGCAGCGTAGGGTCGGCAATCGGGGAGCTGTTTTTT	CASSVGSAIGELFF
.	few	TRBV5-1	TRBJ1-4	TGCGCCAGCAGCCCCCTCCGACCAGGGGCGGGAAAACTGTTTTTT	CASSPLRPGAGKLFF
TRBD1	many	TRBV27	TRBJ2-7	TGTGCCAGCTGTCGGACAGGCGACTCCTACGAGCAGTACTTC	CASCRTGDSYEQYF
TRBD2	many	TRBV30	TRBJ2-7	TGTGCCTGGAGTGTATATAGCGGGGGGCACATTTCCTACGAGCAGTACTTC	CAWSVYSGGHISYEQYF
.	.	TRBV5-1	TRBJ1-1	TGCGCCAGCAGCTTGGCCGGGGCGATGAACACTGAAGCTTTCTTT	CASSLAGAMNTEAFF
.	.	TRBV5-1	TRBJ2-3	TGCGCCAGCGGGAGCGGACTGCCTAGCACAGATACGCAGTATTTT	CASGSGLPSTDTQYF
TRBD1	few	TRBV15	TRBJ1-1	TGTGCCACCAGCAGAGCAAAAGGACAGGGAATGGGAGCTTTCTTT	CATSRAKGQGMGAFF
.	.	TRBV7-8	TRBJ2-3	TGTGCCAGCAGCTCCCTCCGTGGACTACCAACGATAAGCACAGATACGCAGTATTTT	CASSSLRGLPTISTDTQYF
.	.	TRBV7-2	TRBJ1-1	TGTGCCAGCAGCTTATTCGGGGTCGCTACTGAAGCTTTCTTT	CASSLFGVATEAFF
TRBD1	few	TRBV20-1	TRBJ1-6	TGCAGTGCTTCCAGGACAGGAACTTATAATTCACCCCTCCACTTT	CSASRTGTYNSPLHF
.	.	TRBV4-3	TRBJ2-1	TGCGCCAGCAGCCACGGGACGGGCCCTGGCAATGAGCAGTTCTTC	CASSHGTGPGNEQFF
.	many	TRBV7-2	TRBJ2-3	TGTGCCAGCAGCATTAGCGGCACAGATACGCAGTATTTT	CASSISGTDTQYF
.	few	TRBV20-1	TRBJ2-1	TGCAGTGCCCATCCTGCTGGGAGAATGATAGATGAGCAGTTCTTC	CSAHPAGRMIDEQFF
.	.	TRBV28	TRBJ2-3	TGTGCCAGCAGTTCTGACAAAGGCACAGATACGCAGTATTTT	CASSSDKGTDTQYF
.	many	TRBV5-1	TRBJ1-1	TGCGCCAGCAGCCTCTACAGGGAGGGGGACACTGAAGCTTTCTTT	CASSLYREGDTEAFF
.	many	TRBV28	TRBJ1-6	TGTGCCAGCAGTTTCGAGGGTCCTTCACCCCTCCACTTT	CASSFEGPSPLHF
.	few	TRBV6-1	TRBJ1-4	TGTGCCAGCCTTCGGGGGACACTTACAACTAATGAAAAACTGTTTTTT	CASLRGTLTTNEKLFF
.	many	TRBV2	TRBJ1-1	TGTGCCAGCAGGGATATAGGGAGAAGGGTCACTGAAGCTTTCTTT	CASRDIGRRVTEAFF
TRBD1	few	TRBV20-1	TRBJ1-6	TGCAGTGCTTCCCCCCGGACAGGTGGTAGCTCCTATAATTCACCCCTCCACTTT	CSASPRTGGSSYNSPLHF
TRBD1	few	TRBV11-1	TRBJ1-5	TGTGCCAGCAGTCAAACAGGGGGATCTAAGCACAATCAGCCCCAGCATTTT	CASSQTGGSKHNQPQHF